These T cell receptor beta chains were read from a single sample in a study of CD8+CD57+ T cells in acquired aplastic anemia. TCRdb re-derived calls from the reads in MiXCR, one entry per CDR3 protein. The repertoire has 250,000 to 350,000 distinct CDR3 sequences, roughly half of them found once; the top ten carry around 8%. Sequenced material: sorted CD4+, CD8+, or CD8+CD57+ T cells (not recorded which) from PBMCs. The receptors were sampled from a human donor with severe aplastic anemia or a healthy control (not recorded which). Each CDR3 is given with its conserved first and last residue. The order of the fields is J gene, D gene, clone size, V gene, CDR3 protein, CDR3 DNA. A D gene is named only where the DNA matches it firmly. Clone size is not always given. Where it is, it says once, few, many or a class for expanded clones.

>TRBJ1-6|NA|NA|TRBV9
CASRWGDVDSPLHF
TGTGCCAGCAGGTGGGGGGATGTGGATTCACCCCTCCACTTT
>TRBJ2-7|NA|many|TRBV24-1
CATSDGPSYEQYF
TGTGCCACCAGTGATGGGCCCTCCTACGAGCAGTACTTC
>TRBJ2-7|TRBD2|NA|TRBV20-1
CSARERGGAYEQYF
TGCAGTGCTAGAGAGCGGGGGGGGGCCTACGAGCAGTACTTC
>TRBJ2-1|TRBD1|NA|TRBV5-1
CASRRTGTGDNEQFF
TGCGCCAGCAGACGGACCGGGACAGGGGACAATGAGCAGTTCTTC
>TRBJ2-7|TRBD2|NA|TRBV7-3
CASSPRTSVYEQYF
TGTGCCAGCAGCCCGCGGACTAGCGTCTACGAGCAGTACTTC
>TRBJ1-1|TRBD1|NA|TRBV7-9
CASSLDRVKGNTEAFF
TGTGCCAGCAGTTTAGACAGGGTGAAGGGGAACACTGAAGCTTTCTTT
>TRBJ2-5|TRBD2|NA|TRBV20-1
CSATDSGGAETQYF
TGCAGTGCTACTGATAGCGGGGGGGCCGAGACCCAGTACTTC
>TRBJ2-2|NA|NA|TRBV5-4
CASSSGRTFTGELFF
TGTGCCAGCAGCTCTGGACGGACCTTCACCGGGGAGCTGTTTTTT
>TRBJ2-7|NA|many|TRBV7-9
CASSARDSNTYEQYF
TGTGCCAGCAGCGCGAGAGACAGTAATACCTACGAGCAGTACTTC
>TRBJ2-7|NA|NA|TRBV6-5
CASRKGLLLYEQYF
TGTGCCAGCAGGAAGGGACTCTTGCTATACGAGCAGTACTTC
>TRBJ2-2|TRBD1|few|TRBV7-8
CASNLRGYTGELFF
TGTGCCAGCAACCTCAGGGGGTACACCGGGGAGCTGTTTTTT
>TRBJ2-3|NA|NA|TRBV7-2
CASSYLRTDTQYF
TGTGCCAGCAGCTATCTCCGCACAGATACGCAGTATTTT
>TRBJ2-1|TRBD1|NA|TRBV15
CATSPQGDYNEQFF
TGTGCCACCAGCCCGCAGGGGGACTACAATGAGCAGTTCTTC
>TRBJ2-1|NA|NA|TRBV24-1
CATSDSPSNEQFF
TGTGCCACCAGTGACAGTCCCTCAAATGAGCAGTTCTTC
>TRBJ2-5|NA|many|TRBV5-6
CASSPMRGGTQYF
TGTGCCAGCAGCCCGATGAGGGGTGGGACCCAGTACTTC
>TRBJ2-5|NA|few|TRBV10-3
CAISEGGLQETQYF
TGTGCCATCAGTGAGGGCGGGCTACAAGAGACCCAGTACTTC
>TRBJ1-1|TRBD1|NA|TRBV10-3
CATSRTGPNEAFF
TGTGCCACGTCAAGGACAGGGCCTAATGAAGCTTTCTTT
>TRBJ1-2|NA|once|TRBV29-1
CSVMVKANYGYTF
TGCAGCGTTATGGTAAAAGCTAACTATGGCTACACCTTC
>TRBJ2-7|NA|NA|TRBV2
CASSGRYEQYF
TGTGCCAGCAGTGGAAGGTACGAGCAGTACTTC
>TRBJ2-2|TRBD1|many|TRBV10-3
CAISTGQGTGELFF
TGTGCCATCTCGACAGGGCAGGGTACCGGGGAGCTGTTTTTT
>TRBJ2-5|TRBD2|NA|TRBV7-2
CASSRQTSEQETQYF
TGTGCCAGCAGCCGACAGACTAGCGAGCAAGAGACCCAGTACTTC
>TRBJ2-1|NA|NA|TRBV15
CATSRDLGQSYNEQFF
TGTGCCACCAGCAGAGATTTGGGGCAGAGTTACAATGAGCAGTTCTTC
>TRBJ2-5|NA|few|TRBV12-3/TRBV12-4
CASSLGGGTQYF
TGTGCCAGCAGTTTAGGAGGGGGGACCCAGTACTTC
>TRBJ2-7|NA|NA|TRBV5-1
CASSFGDSVFYEQYF
TGCGCCAGCAGCTTTGGAGACAGTGTTTTCTACGAGCAGTACTTC
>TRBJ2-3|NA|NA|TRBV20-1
CSAEFSDTQYF
TGCAGTGCTGAATTCTCAGATACGCAGTATTTT
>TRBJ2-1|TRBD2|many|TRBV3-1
CASSPILAGGLSYNEQFF
TGTGCCAGCAGCCCTATCCTAGCGGGGGGTCTCTCCTACAATGAGCAGTTCTTC
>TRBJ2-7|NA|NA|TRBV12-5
CASGDEVKSGQYF
TGTGCTAGTGGGGATGAGGTGAAGAGCGGGCAGTACTTC
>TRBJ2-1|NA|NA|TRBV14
CASRGGRRDEQFF
TGTGCCAGCCGAGGGGGGCGGCGCGATGAGCAGTTCTTC
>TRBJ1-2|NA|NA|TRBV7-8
CASSPPGLGGYTF
TGTGCCAGCTCACCACCAGGGTTGGGCGGCTACACCTTC
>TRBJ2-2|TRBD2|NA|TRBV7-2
CASSPLGGGRTGELFF
TGTGCCAGCAGCCCACTTGGGGGCGGGAGGACCGGGGAGCTGTTTTTT